This T cell receptor beta chain was identified during a study of shared clonotypes between healthy human individuals. Study-wide results and caveats: Apart from blood, nothing was sampled; tissue repertoires likely differ.

Sequencing was at deep level. Template amounts of around 300 ng DNA, about 30,000 T cell genomes, were employed in unsorted PBMC replicate PCRs. Clones were sequenced by immunoSEQ multiplex PCR, and TCRdb holds only the in-frame ones, with some missing. The sample has some 490,000 clones, 78% seen once. A word on this clone: The antigen remains unidentified.

Each of the donors was a healthy adult who was HIV-negative and had not had a recent acute infection or vaccination. CDR3 length equals 11 residues. Germline values: CDR1 GTSNPN, CDR2 SVGIG (reference sequence). The sequence came from a woman between 40 and 50 years old in good health. Some clones in this sample may be carry-over from other donors' samples. The sequenced sample consisted of PBMCs. The V gene is TRBV30, the J gene TRBJ2-7; TRBD2 is a possible D gene (6 bases). Here the CDR3 reads CARGSSYEQYF. Here the CDR3 DNA reads TGTGCACGGGGGAGCTCCTACGAGCAGTACTTC. Full variable domain (missing parts from reference TRBV30 and TRBJ2-7): SQTIHQWPATLVQPVGSPLSLECTVEGTSNPNLYWYRQAAGRGLQLLFYSVGIGQISSEVPQNLSASRPQDRQFILSSKKLLLSDSGFYLCARGSSYEQYFGPGTRLTVT.